This T cell receptor beta chain comes out of a study of shared clonotypes between healthy human individuals. Study in general: Used for every donor were three CD4 naive, three CD4 memory, two CD8 naive and one CD8 memory plate.

Concerning this clone itself: Its target is not known.

In the original analysis: ImmunoSEQ supplied junction-only sequences lacking quality scores, so filtering was different. The repertoire was sequenced with immunoSEQ multiplex PCR; TCRdb's copy has only in-frame clones and lacks some. V, J and clone size are those of that table, while D and trimming were read from the DNA. In the table there are around 2,000,000 clones, approximately 95% of which are singletons. CD45RO-negative CD8 cells positively selected for CCR7 made up the naive population, which excluded terminally differentiated effector memory CD45RA+ cells. Study-wide points: Unshared clonotypes carried lower generation probabilities than those common to all four donors.

Germline V gene data show CDR1 as LNHDA and CDR2 as SQIVND (reference sequence). This CDR3 comprises 15 residues. The germline V and J ends were trimmed by 3 bases and 7 bases, with 16 bases remaining between them. Sequenced: naive CD8+ T cells sorted from blood. The receptor was derived from a man in his late teens or twenties in good health. The rearrangement joins TRBV19 to TRBJ1-5, with D perhaps matching TRBD1 (6 bases). This CDR3 is CASSISEGDEQPQHF. CDR3 sequence (DNA): TGTGCCAGTAGTATCAGTGAGGGGGATGAACAGCCCCAGCATTTT.